What follows are 15 T cell receptor beta chains derived from one specimen sequenced in a study of vaccination effects on CD4 cells after COVID-19. The repertoire was sequenced with immunoSEQ multiplex PCR; TCRdb's copy has only in-frame clones and lacks some. The table includes around 81,000 clones, more than 60% detected once. Antigens for these TCRs are unknown. Viral peptide pool expansion of antigen-specific CD4+ T cells preceded sequencing in the ViraFEST assay. CD4+ T cells were isolated after nine to ten days of culture. The cohort was immunized with two doses of either the BNT162b2 or mRNA-1273 vaccine. This specimen consisted of CD4+ T cells from PBMCs cultured with HCoV-OC43 spike peptides, obtained after COVID-19 vaccination. Subset defined: HCoV-OC43 spike overlapping peptide pool stimulation. These receptors all come from a human donor who received a COVID-19 vaccine.

This chain connects TRBV24-1 to TRBJ2-1; D is perhaps TRBD2 (7 bases). The ends were cut back, 0 bases at V and 0 bases at J, with 11 bases in the middle. The germline CDR1 and CDR2 sequences are KGHDR and SFDVKD. This CDR3 is built from 17 residues. The CDR3, as DNA: TGTGCCACCAGTGATTTGATAGGGGGGGGCTCCTACAATGAGCAGTTCTTC. This translates into CATSDLIGGGSYNEQFF.

This sequence joins TRBV6-1 and TRBJ2-7; possibly TRBD1 for D (6 bases). Germline V lookup: CDR1 MNHNS, CDR2 SASEGT. This CDR3 is built from 16 residues. V lost 1 base and J 6 bases, leaving 19 bases between the germline ends. The CDR3 loop is CASSEDLGQGIREQYV. As DNA, the CDR3 is TGTGCCAGCAGTGAAGATCTAGGGCAGGGGATCCGCGAGCAGTACGTC.

This chain joins TRBV19 and TRBJ1-2, with D unclear. Trimming shortened V by 3 bases and J by 4 bases, and 3 bases separated the two germline ends. The V gene's germline CDR1 is LNHDA and CDR2 SQIVND (reference sequence). The CDR3 covers 11 residues. The CDR3 region has the DNA TGTGCCAGTAGTATGGTCTATGGCTACACCTTC. Residues: CASSMVYGYTF. Variable domain in full (rest from reference TRBV19 and TRBJ1-2): DGGITQSPKYLFRKEGQNVTLSCEQNLNHDAMYWYRQDPGQGLRLIYYSQIVNDFQKGDIAEGYSVSREKKESFPLTVTSAQKNPTAFYLCASSMVYGYTFGSGTRLTVV.

This clone has only a few counts. This chain uses TRBV5-6 with TRBJ2-6; maybe TRBD2 (5 bases). Trimming left V 4 bases short and J 0 bases short, with 17 bases between. Germline V gene lookup returns CDR1 SGHDT and CDR2 YYEEEE. The CDR3 extends over 18 amino acids. CDR3 DNA: TGTGCCAGCAGCCGGGCGACTACCGTACCCTCTGGGGCCAACGTCCTGACTTTC. It specifies CASSRATTVPSGANVLTF. Filled out from reference TRBV5-6 and TRBJ2-6, the complete variable domain reads DAGVTQSPTHLIKTRGQQVTLRCSPKSGHDTVSWYQQALGQGPQFIFQYYEEEERQRGNFPDRFSGHQFPNYSSELNVNALLLGDSALYLCASSRATTVPSGANVLTFGAGSRLTVL.

The chain recombines TRBV9 with TRBJ2-2; no clear D gene. V was shortened by 1 base and J by 1 base, with 8 bases between the two germline ends. This CDR3 comprises 15 residues. The germline V gene encodes CDR1 SGDLS and CDR2 YYNGEE. The CDR3 coding sequence is TGTGCCAGCAGCGTATTGGAAGTGAACACCGGGGAGCTGTTTTTT. Encoded protein: CASSVLEVNTGELFF.

V gene TRBV6-1 combines with J gene TRBJ2-7, with 9 positions matching TRBD2. The CDR3 has 14 amino acids. Looked up from germline, CDR1 is MNHNS and CDR2 is SASEGT. The trim removed 3 bases at V and 4 bases at J, leaving 4 bases unmatched. CDR3 region: CASSDLAGTYEQYV. Written as DNA, the CDR3 is TGTGCCAGCAGTGATCTAGCGGGGACATACGAGCAGTACGTC.

The chain couples TRBV5-1 to TRBJ2-2; a weak D match, TRBD2 (5 bases). With 1 base removed from V and 5 bases from J, the gap between germline ends came to 15 bases. The CDR3 has 16 residues. CDR1 and CDR2 from the germline V gene are SGHRS and YFSETQ. CDR3 nucleotides: TGCGCCAGCAGCTTGTCCGTTTCCCCGGGAACCGGGGAGCTGTTTTTT. Translation: CASSLSVSPGTGELFF. Full variable domain (remainder filled in from reference TRBV5-1 and TRBJ2-2): KAGVTQTPRYLIKTRGQQVTLSCSPISGHRSVSWYQQTPGQGLQFLFEYFSETQRNKGNFPGRFSGRQFSNSRSEMNVSTLELGDSALYLCASSLSVSPGTGELFFGEGSRLTVL.

The rearrangement uses TRBV19 and TRBJ1-1; TRBD1 matches 9 bases. CDR1 is LNHDA and CDR2 is SQIVND in the germline V gene (reference sequence). V shed 5 bases and J 6 bases; nucleotides not matched to a gene: 10. The CDR3 is 15 residues long. CDR3 DNA: TGTGCCAGTAGTCCGACAGGGGGTGTATTGGCTGAAGCTTTCTTT. Translated: CASSPTGGVLAEAFF.

The V gene is TRBV21-1, the J gene TRBJ2-7; TRBD2, as called in the table, went unchecked against the DNA. TRBV21-1 is given as a pseudogene. The CDR3 extends over 18 amino acids. The CDR3 protein is CASSKVGTSGLIRDEQYV. In nucleotides, the CDR3 is TGTGCCAGCAGCAAAGTTGGAACTAGCGGGCTTATTCGTGACGAGCAGTACGTC.

The J gene is TRBJ1-2, the V gene TRBV2; perhaps TRBD1 as D (6 bases). The CDR3 is made up of 12 amino acids. Germline V gene lookup returns CDR1 SNHLY and CDR2 FYNNEI. Trimming took off 3 bases at V and 13 bases at J, with 15 bases between the two ends. CDR3 sequence reads: CASSDATGSSTF. For the CDR3, the DNA is TGTGCCAGCAGTGATGCCACAGGGTCGAGCACCTTC.

This chain links TRBV5-8 with TRBJ2-3; TRBD1 matches at 11 bases. CDR1 and CDR2 from the germline V gene are SGHTS and YDEGEE. The length of the CDR3 is 16 residues. Germline trimming cut 7 bases from V and 5 bases from J; bases unmatched to any gene: 12. The CDR3 loop is CASPSPPGQGVDTQYF. In DNA, the CDR3 is TGTGCCAGCCCTTCCCCCCCGGGACAGGGGGTAGATACGCAGTATTTT.

The rearrangement links TRBV10-3 to TRBJ2-1, with 7 bases fitting TRBD2. The trim removed 2 bases at V and 9 bases at J, leaving 4 bases unmatched. This CDR3 region has 13 residues. Looked up from germline, CDR1 is ENHRY and CDR2 is SYGVKD. This CDR3 reads CAISEGWEGEQFF. The CDR3 DNA is TGTGCCATCAGTGAGGGCTGGGAGGGTGAGCAGTTCTTC.

This clone was seen a single time. V is TRBV7-2 and J is TRBJ1-6; 8 bases are a match to TRBD1. Germline V gives CDR1 SGHTA, CDR2 FQGNSA. The V and J ends lost 5 bases and 15 bases, in that order; junction bases with no gene match: 12. This CDR3 contains 14 residues. The CDR3 nucleotides are TGTGCCAGCAGCCTCGGGACAGGCGTCGGTCTCCTCCACTTT. It yields the protein CASSLGTGVGLLHF.

The chain is built from TRBV27 and TRBJ2-1, with 10 bases identical to TRBD1. The germline V gene encodes CDR1 MNHEY and CDR2 SMNVEV (reference sequence). V shed 4 bases and J 5 bases; nucleotides not matched to a gene: 5. This CDR3 has 15 residues. This CDR3 is CASSSPGQGHNEQFF. The CDR3 region has the DNA TGTGCCAGCAGTTCCCCGGGACAGGGGCACAATGAGCAGTTCTTC.

This clone appeared a single time. The chain carries TRBV2 and TRBJ2-2; D might be TRBD2 (7 bases). There are 16 residues in the CDR3. Trimming removed 3 bases at V and 5 bases at J, with 16 bases between. Per the germline V gene, CDR1 is SNHLY and CDR2 is FYNNEI. Here the CDR3 DNA reads TGTGCCAGCAGTGAGGCTGCGGGGGCCCCTACCGGGGAGCTGTTTTTT. Protein sequence: CASSEAAGAPTGELFF.